The clone carrying this T cell receptor (beta chain) was recorded once. Antigen specificity is unknown. Assay used: immunoSEQ multiplex PCR; TCRdb lists only in-frame clones, some missing. The table includes about 90,000 clones, more than 90% detected once. The CDR3 sequence is 11 residues long. Germline trimming cut 7 bases from V and 6 bases from J; bases unmatched to any gene: 4. In germline, CDR1 is SQVTM, CDR2 ANQGSEA. These data come from a study of graft-versus-host responses after intestinal transplantation. General observations from the study: Levels of circulating GvH clones at their peak were associated with early post-transplant HvG declines.

This clonotype originated in a human donor who received an intestinal transplant. The sequences come from unstimulated CD4+ T cells sorted from spleen or lymph node cells, collected before intestinal transplant. The chain uses TRBV29-1 and TRBJ2-3, with TRBD2 matching 7 bases. The DNA of the CDR3 is TGCAGCGGCCTACTAGCGGATACGCAGTATTTT. The encoded protein is CSGLLADTQYF.